These T cell receptor beta chains were read from a single sample in a study of blood T cell repertoires in COVID-19. Libraries were prepared by immunoSEQ multiplex PCR; TCRdb keeps only in-frame clonotypes and omits some of them. Of around 180,000 clones listed, about 87% are singletons. The sequenced sample consisted of peripheral blood. These receptors were obtained from a man in his fifties or sixties with acute or convalescent COVID-19. Each CDR3 is given with its conserved first and last residue. The order of the fields is D gene, clone size, V gene, J gene, CDR3 DNA, CDR3 protein. The D gene is left open where the match is weak. Clone size, where shown, is once, few, many, or a class for clones that have expanded.

>NA|NA|TRBV11-3|TRBJ2-3
TGTGCCAGCAGCTTAGGGGGTTCGGGGAGCACAGATACGCAGTATTTT
CASSLGGSGSTDTQYF
>NA|NA|TRBV28|TRBJ1-2
TGTGCCAGCAGTTTACGGGGCTATGGCTACACCTTC
CASSLRGYGYTF
>NA|NA|TRBV30|TRBJ1-4
TGTGCCTGCGACCCGACAGGTGCTAATGAAAAACTGTTTTTT
CACDPTGANEKLFF
>NA|NA|TRBV11-2|TRBJ1-1
TGTGCCAGCAGCTTAGTGGGAGCAGGGGTGATGAACACTGAAGCTTTCTTT
CASSLVGAGVMNTEAFF
>NA|NA|TRBV5-1|TRBJ2-3
TGCGCCAGCAGCTTCATGCGGGACCGGGGAGATACGCAGTATTTT
CASSFMRDRGDTQYF
>TRBD1|NA|TRBV27|TRBJ1-1
TGTGCCAGCAGTTTAAGGATCGGACAGGAGTACACTGAAGCTTTCTTT
CASSLRIGQEYTEAFF
>NA|NA|TRBV19|TRBJ2-6
TGTGCCAGTAGTATAGTGCTGGGCAACTCTGGGGCCAACGTCCTGACTTTC
CASSIVLGNSGANVLTF
>TRBD2|many|TRBV7-2|TRBJ2-7
TGTGCCAGCAGCGTAACACTAGCGGGTGGAGAGCAGTACTTC
CASSVTLAGGEQYF
>NA|once|TRBV3-1/TRBV3-2|TRBJ1-2
TGTGCCAGCAGCATAGGCCCAGGGCCCTATGGCTACACCTTC
CASSIGPGPYGYTF
>NA|NA|TRBV15|TRBJ1-5
TGTGCCACCAGCAGAGATTCACAGCTTAATCAGCCCCAGCATTTT
CATSRDSQLNQPQHF
>TRBD1|NA|TRBV10-3|TRBJ1-3
TGTGCCACCGGGGGACAGGGGGGAAACACCATATATTTT
CATGGQGGNTIYF
>NA|once|TRBV19|TRBJ1-3
TGTGCCAGTAGCCTACAGGACTCTGGAAACACCATATATTTT
CASSLQDSGNTIYF
>TRBD2|NA|TRBV7-2|TRBJ2-7
TGTGCCAGCAGCTTTTCGCGGGAGGGCGAGCAGTACTTC
CASSFSREGEQYF
>NA|few|TRBV24-1|TRBJ2-2
TGTGCCACCAGGCAGTACGGGGAGCTGTTTTTT
CATRQYGELFF
>NA|NA|TRBV20-1|TRBJ1-2
TGCAGTGCTAGTAGCGGAGCTAACTATGGCTACACCTTC
CSASSGANYGYTF
>TRBD1|NA|TRBV6-5|TRBJ2-5
TGTGCCAGCAGTCTGAATACAGGGGGCGCGGAGACCCAGTACTTC
CASSLNTGGAETQYF
>TRBD1|NA|TRBV5-6|TRBJ1-6
TGTGCCAGCAGCGGGGACAGGGGGGTGGATAATTCACCCCTCCACTTT
CASSGDRGVDNSPLHF
>NA|NA|TRBV6-5|TRBJ1-5
TGTGCCAGCGCCCGGGCAGGGGATCAGCCCCAGCATTTT
CASARAGDQPQHF
>TRBD1|NA|TRBV18|TRBJ2-1
TGTGCCAGCTCACCAAAACAACTAAGAGGCCGGGACAGCTTTACCAATGAGCAGTTCTTC
CASSPKQLRGRDSFTNEQFF
>NA|once|TRBV29-1|TRBJ2-2
TGCAGCGTTGTCGGGGGAGCTGGCACCGGGGAGCTGTTTTTT
CSVVGGAGTGELFF
>TRBD2|NA|TRBV11-2|TRBJ2-5
TGTGCCAGCAGCTTAGTGGGGTCGGGTAGCGGGGGATGGCAAGAGACCCAGTACTTC
CASSLVGSGSGGWQETQYF
>TRBD1|NA|TRBV19|TRBJ1-1
TGTGCCAGTAGTGGATGGACAGGCAACACTGAAGCTTTCTTT
CASSGWTGNTEAFF
>TRBD1|NA|TRBV24-1|TRBJ1-2
TGTGCCACCAGTGTCCCGGGACAGAACTATGGCTACACCTTC
CATSVPGQNYGYTF
>NA|NA|TRBV11-3|TRBJ1-1
TGTGCCAGCAGCATAAGGGGCATGAACACTGAAGCTTTCTTT
CASSIRGMNTEAFF
>TRBD2|NA|TRBV5-6|TRBJ2-7
TGTGCCAGCAGCCTAATTAGCGGGGGGCCTTCCTACGAGCAGTACTTC
CASSLISGGPSYEQYF
>NA|NA|TRBV7-2|TRBJ1-2
TGTGCCAGCAGGTCCCCGGGTAACTATGGCTACACCTTC
CASRSPGNYGYTF
>NA|NA|TRBV4-1|TRBJ1-2
TGCGCCAGCAGCCAAGTTCCCACAGGGAACAACTATGGCTACACCTTC
CASSQVPTGNNYGYTF
>NA|NA|TRBV12-3/TRBV12-4|TRBJ2-1
TGTGCCAGCAGCCTTACCCGCGACAATGAGCAGTTCTTC
CASSLTRDNEQFF
>TRBD1|once|TRBV27|TRBJ1-2
TGTGCCAGCAGTCGAGGGACAGGGTTTAGCTATGGCTACACCTTC
CASSRGTGFSYGYTF
>TRBD1|NA|TRBV2|TRBJ2-1
TGTGCCAGCAGGTTGCAGGGGGCCTCCTACAATGAGCAGTTCTTC
CASRLQGASYNEQFF
>NA|NA|TRBV4-2|TRBJ1-4
TGTGCCAGCAGCCCATTTGGGCGGAGGGTGGGAGAAAAACTGTTTTTT
CASSPFGRRVGEKLFF
>TRBD1|NA|TRBV10-3|TRBJ1-1
TGTGCCATCAGTGACCTTGCGGGACAGCGGGACACTGAAGCTTTCTTT
CAISDLAGQRDTEAFF
>NA|NA|TRBV5-1|TRBJ1-2
TGCGCCAGCAGCTTGGCCGGACAGAAAGGTGGCTACACCTTC
CASSLAGQKGGYTF
>TRBD2|NA|TRBV18|TRBJ2-7
TGTGCCAGCTCACCTAGGACTAGCCAGGACGCCGAGCAGTACTTC
CASSPRTSQDAEQYF
>TRBD2|NA|TRBV5-4|TRBJ2-3
TGTGCCAGCAGCTTGGGAGCGGGAGGGCCGGTAGATACGCAGTATTTT
CASSLGAGGPVDTQYF
>TRBD1|NA|TRBV6-5|TRBJ2-2
TGTGCCTCCTCACCGGGACAGGGGGAAGGCGGGGAGCTGTTTTTT
CASSPGQGEGGELFF
>TRBD2|NA|TRBV27|TRBJ2-5
TGTGCCAGCAGGAAGACTAGCGCTAGTTACCAAGAGACCCAGTACTTC
CASRKTSASYQETQYF
>NA|NA|TRBV19|TRBJ1-6
TGTGCCAGTAGTACCTCCGGGACTCCTCACTTT
CASSTSGTPHF
>NA|once|TRBV1|TRBJ2-3
TGCACCCCTTCCTGGACTAGCGGGGCCCCTGGCACAGATACGCAGTATTTT
CTPSWTSGAPGTDTQYF
>TRBD1|NA|TRBV5-8|TRBJ1-5
TGTGCCAGCAGCTTGGACTCGGGACAGGGCAATCAGCCCCAGCATTTT
CASSLDSGQGNQPQHF
>NA|once|TRBV5-4|TRBJ2-1
TGTGCCAGCAGCTTCGACAGCTACAATGAGCAGTTCTTC
CASSFDSYNEQFF
>NA|NA|TRBV30|TRBJ1-6
TGTGCCTGGAGTGCAGGGCTCGGGTTGAATTCACCCCTCCACTTT
CAWSAGLGLNSPLHF
>TRBD1|NA|TRBV24-1|TRBJ2-2
TGTGCCACCAGTGACTCCGGGGAGGGACAGGGCAGCACCGGGGAGCTGTTTTTT
CATSDSGEGQGSTGELFF
>NA|few|TRBV19|TRBJ1-5
TGTGCCAGTAGTATCGCAGGGGAAGTTCGTCAGCCCCAGCATTTT
CASSIAGEVRQPQHF
>NA|NA|TRBV4-3|TRBJ1-2
TGCGCCAGCAGCCAAGATTGGGGGGGAGACTATGGCTACACCTTC
CASSQDWGGDYGYTF
>NA|NA|TRBV30|TRBJ1-1
TGTGCCTGGAGTGTACTCGCGGGAGGGGGAAACACTGAAGCTTTCTTT
CAWSVLAGGGNTEAFF
>NA|NA|TRBV4-3|TRBJ1-2
TGCGCCAGCAGCCAGTCCTCGGGACTATATGGCTACACCTTC
CASSQSSGLYGYTF
>TRBD1|NA|TRBV3-1/TRBV3-2|TRBJ1-2
TGTGCCAGCAGCCAAGCGGCCACAGGGGGGAACTATGGCTACACCTTC
CASSQAATGGNYGYTF
>NA|NA|TRBV11-2|TRBJ1-1
TGTGCCAGCTACGGATACGGAGGAGCTTTCTTT
CASYGYGGAFF
>TRBD1|NA|TRBV7-6|TRBJ2-7
TGTGCCAGCAGCCGCCAGGACAGGGACTACGAGCAGTACTTC
CASSRQDRDYEQYF
>TRBD1|NA|TRBV9|TRBJ1-2
TGTGCCAGCAGCGCGGGACAGGGGGCGCAAGGCTACACCTTC
CASSAGQGAQGYTF